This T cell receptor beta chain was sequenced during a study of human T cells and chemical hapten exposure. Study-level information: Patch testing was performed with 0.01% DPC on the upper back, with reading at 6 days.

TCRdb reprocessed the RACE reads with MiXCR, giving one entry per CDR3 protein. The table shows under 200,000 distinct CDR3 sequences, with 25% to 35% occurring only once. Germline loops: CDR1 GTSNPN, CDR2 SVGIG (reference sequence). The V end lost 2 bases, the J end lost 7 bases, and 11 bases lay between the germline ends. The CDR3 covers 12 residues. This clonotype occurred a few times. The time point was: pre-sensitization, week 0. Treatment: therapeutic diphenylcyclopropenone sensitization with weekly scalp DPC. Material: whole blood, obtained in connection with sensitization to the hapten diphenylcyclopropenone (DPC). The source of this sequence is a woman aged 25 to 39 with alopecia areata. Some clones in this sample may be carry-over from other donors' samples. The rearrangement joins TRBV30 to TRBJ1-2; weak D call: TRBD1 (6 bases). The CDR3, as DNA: TGTGCCTGGAGTCGGGGGGCGATTGGCTACACCTTC. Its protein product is CAWSRGAIGYTF.